This entry lists 29 T cell receptor beta chains sequenced from one sample in a study of cytomegalovirus exposure and HLA in healthy donors. The PCR contained 60 Vbeta and 13 Jbeta primers. The repertoire was sequenced with immunoSEQ multiplex PCR; TCRdb's copy has only in-frame clones and lacks some. This table holds fewer than 250,000 clones, over 60% found once. The sample comprised PBMCs. These receptors came from a man in his late teens or twenties in good health and CMV-seronegative.

This chain links TRBV2 with TRBJ2-5; 12 positions agree with TRBD2. Trimming at V came to 6 bases and at J to 4 bases, leaving 6 bases not matched to a gene. Germline assignment: CDR1 SNHLY and CDR2 FYNNEI. The CDR3 length is 15 residues. The CDR3 sequence is CASSVTSGSRETQYF. As DNA, the CDR3 is TGTGCCAGCAGCGTGACTAGCGGGAGTAGAGAGACCCAGTACTTC.

This chain links TRBV5-7 with TRBJ1-4; D might be TRBD1 (5 bases). TRBV5-7 is an ORF, with its function uncertain. The CDR3 contains 18 residues. The ends were cut back, 0 bases at V and 5 bases at J, with 20 bases in the middle. CDR3 DNA sequence: TGTGCCAGCAGCTTGGCGGAGGGAGGGGTCACTATCAATGAAAAACTGTTTTTT. This gives the protein CASSLAEGGVTINEKLFF.

The chain links TRBV10-3 to TRBJ1-2; D possibly corresponds to TRBD1 (5 bases). Trimming took off 2 bases at V and 3 bases at J, with 7 bases between the two ends. Looked up from germline, CDR1 is ENHRY and CDR2 is SYGVKD. The CDR3 runs to 13 residues. CDR3 coding DNA: TGTGCCATCAGTGAGGGCAGGGACTATGGCTACACCTTC. It specifies CAISEGRDYGYTF.

The V gene is TRBV28, the J gene TRBJ1-1; possibly TRBD1 for D (5 bases). From germline, CDR1 is MDHEN and CDR2 SYDVKM. V was cut by 8 bases and J by 4 bases, with 20 bases left in between. The CDR3 is made up of 15 amino acids. The CDR3 here is CASVRQIGASTEAFF. The CDR3 bases are TGTGCCAGCGTAAGACAGATTGGGGCGAGCACTGAAGCTTTCTTT.

The rearrangement uses TRBV25-1 and TRBJ2-1; 7 nucleotides agree with TRBD1. V was clipped by 4 bases and J by 5 bases; unmatched bases: 5. Germline CDR1 reads MGHDK; CDR2 reads SYGVNS. The CDR3 runs to 14 residues. The DNA of the CDR3 is TGTGCCAGCAGTGCACAGGGGACCCACAATGAGCAGTTCTTC. This codes for CASSAQGTHNEQFF.

The chain uses TRBV19 and TRBJ1-1; D is perhaps TRBD1 (5 bases). CDR3 length equals 16 residues. V was shortened by 9 bases and J by 0 bases, with 20 bases between the two germline ends. In germline, CDR1 is LNHDA, CDR2 SQIVND (reference sequence). The CDR3 DNA reads as TGTGCCAGCACGCAAACATTGGGACTCATGAACACTGAAGCTTTCTTT. Translated: CASTQTLGLMNTEAFF.

The chain combines TRBV21-1 with TRBJ1-2; TRBD1, the D gene given by the table, was not confirmed from the DNA. TRBV21-1 is deemed a pseudogene. The CDR3 runs 16 residues. Written as DNA, the CDR3 is TGTGCCAGCAGCAGCCAGACCACGACAGGGTACTATGGCTACACCTTC. The encoded protein is CASSSQTTTGYYGYTF.

The chain links TRBV7-2 to TRBJ1-2, with TRBD1 matching over 7 bases. The V gene end was trimmed by 1 base and the J gene end by 6 bases; junction bases not matched to a gene: 5. Germline V gene lookup returns CDR1 SGHTA and CDR2 FQGNSA. This CDR3 contains 14 residues. CDR3 bases: TGTGCCAGCAGCTTAGGTATTACAGGGGATGGCTACACCTTC. Its protein is CASSLGITGDGYTF.

This chain connects TRBV29-1 to TRBJ2-5; 8 nucleotides align to TRBD2. Germline values: CDR1 SQVTM, CDR2 ANQGSEA. The trim removed 2 bases at V and 9 bases at J, leaving 23 bases unmatched. The CDR3 length is 18 residues. CDR3 residues: CSVETWSRPGLGAQAQYF. DNA for the CDR3: TGCAGCGTTGAAACTTGGAGTCGACCGGGACTAGGGGCCCAGGCCCAGTACTTC.

J is TRBJ2-7 and V is TRBV6-1; TRBD2 agrees at 11 bases. Germline CDR1 reads MNHNS; CDR2 reads SASEGT. Losses at the gene ends were 6 bases for V and 2 bases for J; bases not matched to a gene: 6. The CDR3 sequence is 15 residues long. The CDR3 nucleotides are TGTGCCAGCAGCGCCGGGACTAGCGGACCCTACGAGCAGTACTTC. Translation gives CASSAGTSGPYEQYF.

This clone was seen a handful of times. The chain employs TRBV6-1 and TRBJ2-7; the match to TRBD1 covers 10 bases. After removal of 11 bases from V and 3 bases from J, the junction contained 7 bases not matched to a gene. The CDR3 length is 13 residues. CDR1 and CDR2 from the germline V gene are MNHNS and SASEGT. The CDR3 bases are TGTGCCGCGAACCGGGACAGGGGCTACGAGCAGTACTTC. Translation: CAANRDRGYEQYF.

The V gene is TRBV7-8, the J gene TRBJ2-1; 10 bases line up with TRBD2. V was clipped by 3 bases and J by 8 bases; unmatched bases: 10. This CDR3 is built from 16 residues. In germline, CDR1 is SGHVS, CDR2 FQNEAQ. The CDR3 sequence: CASSFRPSGSRDEQFF. The DNA of the CDR3 is TGTGCCAGCAGCTTTCGTCCTAGCGGGAGTCGGGATGAGCAGTTCTTC.

The rearrangement joins TRBV19 to TRBJ1-5; TRBD1 matches 9 bases. After removal of 6 bases from V and 0 bases from J, the junction contained 9 bases not matched to a gene. This CDR3 has 17 amino acids. CDR1 is LNHDA and CDR2 is SQIVND in the germline V gene (reference sequence). For the CDR3, the DNA is TGTGCCAGTAGCCGCGGTTGGACAGGGGATAGCAATCAGCCCCAGCATTTT. This encodes CASSRGWTGDSNQPQHF.

The genes are TRBV27 and TRBJ1-2; TRBD1 matches 12 bases. The CDR3 extends over 15 amino acids. Trimming removed 5 bases from V and 5 bases from J; junction bases left unmatched: 6. The germline CDR1 and CDR2 sequences are MNHEY and SMNVEV (reference sequence). The CDR3 sequence: CASSQGQGASYGYTF. The CDR3 region has the DNA TGTGCCAGCAGTCAGGGACAGGGGGCTAGTTATGGCTACACCTTC.

This chain joins TRBV4-1 and TRBJ2-3; maybe TRBD2 (6 bases). Germline assignment: CDR1 MGHRA and CDR2 YSYEKL. This CDR3 comprises 18 residues. Between the trimmed V and J ends, which lost 0 bases and 4 bases, there was a span of 20 bases. The CDR3 reads CASSQDTPDWGEADTQYF. In nucleotides, the CDR3 is TGCGCCAGCAGCCAAGATACCCCCGACTGGGGGGAGGCAGATACGCAGTATTTT.

This clone appeared a single time. The V gene is TRBV14, the J gene TRBJ2-3; 7 bases map to TRBD1. The CDR3 runs 13 residues. The trim removed 5 bases at V and 6 bases at J, leaving 5 bases unmatched. CDR1 and CDR2 from the germline V gene are SGHDN and FVKESK. The CDR3 is CASSTDRVDTQYF. CDR3 coding DNA: TGTGCCAGCAGCACCGACAGGGTCGATACGCAGTATTTT.

The J gene is TRBJ1-5, the V gene TRBV6-4; D uncertain. Deletions cut 4 bases from V and 6 bases from J, with 10 bases between. Germline loops: CDR1 MRHNA, CDR2 SNTAGT. CDR3 length: 13 residues. The CDR3 region has the DNA TGTGCCAGCAGTGGGGAGGAAGGTCAGCCCCAGCATTTT. Protein: CASSGEEGQPQHF.

This rearrangement joins TRBV7-8 to TRBJ1-1; D gene uncertain. Trimming left V 2 bases short and J 4 bases short, with 14 bases between. This CDR3 has 15 residues. Germline assignment: CDR1 SGHVS and CDR2 FQNEAQ. This CDR3 is CASSLHQYSGTEAFF. CDR3 nucleotide sequence: TGTGCCAGCAGCTTACATCAGTATTCGGGCACTGAAGCTTTCTTT. Filled out from reference TRBV7-8 and TRBJ1-1, the complete variable domain reads GAGVSQSPRYKVAKRGQDVALRCDPISGHVSLFWYQQALGQGPEFLTYFQNEAQLDKSGLPSDRFFAERPEGSVSTLKIQRTQQEDSAVYLCASSLHQYSGTEAFFGQGTRLTVV.

The chain combines TRBV19 with TRBJ1-1, with unresolved D. V gave up 4 bases and J gave up 0 bases, with 6 bases separating them. Germline lookup yields CDR1 LNHDA and CDR2 SQIVND (reference sequence). This CDR3 comprises 13 residues. Here the CDR3 reads CASSRAMNTEAFF. CDR3 nucleotide sequence: TGTGCCAGTAGTAGGGCCATGAACACTGAAGCTTTCTTT.

In this sample, this clone turned up once. J is TRBJ1-1 and V is TRBV6-1, with a possible D match to TRBD1 (5 bases). Deletions cut 5 bases from V and 0 bases from J, with 10 bases between. CDR3 size: 14 residues. CDR1 is MNHNS, CDR2 SASEGT, per germline. CDR3 sequence (DNA): TGTGCCAGCAGTTTACAGGCGATGAACACTGAAGCTTTCTTT. This gives the protein CASSLQAMNTEAFF.

J is TRBJ1-5 and V is TRBV6-1, with a weak D call TRBD1 (6 bases). Germline V CDR1 and CDR2: MNHNS, SASEGT. The CDR3 is 14 amino acids. Between the trimmed V and J ends, which lost 4 bases and 6 bases, there was a span of 13 bases. As DNA, the CDR3 is TGTGCCAGCAGTGCCGGTCAGGGGCGTCAGCCCCAGCATTTT. It translates to CASSAGQGRQPQHF.

The chain combines TRBV10-3 with TRBJ2-7; D uncertain. The CDR3 covers 13 residues. V lost 3 bases, J lost 5 bases, and 11 bases lay in between. CDR1 is ENHRY, CDR2 SYGVKD, per germline. The CDR3 bases are TGTGCCATCAGTGACAGATATGGTCACGAGCAGTACTTC. Its protein is CAISDRYGHEQYF.

The V gene is TRBV18, the J gene TRBJ2-7; TRBD1 agrees at 7 bases. With V trimmed by 4 bases and J by 0 bases, 6 bases remained unmatched. Looked up from germline, CDR1 is KGHSH and CDR2 is LQKENI. The CDR3 loop spans 15 amino acids. The CDR3 DNA reads TGTGCCAGCTCACTCGGACAGGCGAACTCCTACGAGCAGTACTTC. As protein: CASSLGQANSYEQYF.

The V call is TRBV2, the J call TRBJ2-7; 10 bases agree with TRBD2. The CDR3 runs to 15 residues. Germline CDR1 reads SNHLY; CDR2 reads FYNNEI. With 6 bases clipped from V and 7 bases from J, the junction kept 12 bases outside the gene matches. The CDR3 here is CASRERLAGAWEQYF. DNA of the CDR3: TGTGCCAGCAGAGAGCGACTAGCGGGTGCGTGGGAGCAGTACTTC.

The chain recombines TRBV5-6 with TRBJ2-1; tentative D call: TRBD2 (6 bases). V was trimmed by 3 bases and J by 2 bases, leaving 18 bases between them. Germline CDR1 and CDR2: SGHDT and YYEEEE. This CDR3 contains 17 residues. The DNA for the CDR3 is TGTGCCAGCAGCTCAGGAGGGGATAGGACTACCTACAATGAGCAGTTCTTC. Translation: CASSSGGDRTTYNEQFF.

The chain carries TRBV5-4 and TRBJ2-7, with D perhaps matching TRBD1 (5 bases). V shed 0 bases and J shed 3 bases, with 13 bases lying between them. Germline V gene sequence: CDR1 SGHNT, CDR2 YYREEE (reference sequence). The CDR3 extends over 15 amino acids. CDR3 region: CASSLGQGTHYEQYF. CDR3 DNA sequence: TGTGCCAGCAGCTTGGGGCAGGGAACGCACTACGAGCAGTACTTC.

The chain carries TRBV28 and TRBJ1-4, with D hard to call. CDR3 length: 15 amino acids. In germline, CDR1 is MDHEN, CDR2 SYDVKM. Trimming removed 5 bases at V and 5 bases at J, with 15 bases between. CDR3 bases: TGTGCCAGCAGTCTCGCCGGGATACTAAATGAAAAACTGTTTTTT. This codes for CASSLAGILNEKLFF. Combining the CDR3 with reference TRBV28 and TRBJ1-4 gives the whole variable domain DVKVTQSSRYLVKRTGEKVFLECVQDMDHENMFWYRQDPGLGLRLIYFSYDVKMKEKGDIPEGYSVSREKKERFSLILESASTNQTSMYLCASSLAGILNEKLFFGSGTQLSVL.

V gene TRBV5-4 combines with J gene TRBJ1-1, with TRBD1 matching 7 bases. The germline gives CDR1 SGHNT, CDR2 YYREEE (reference sequence). The J segment lost 2 bases and the V segment lost 4 bases, leaving 14 bases of the junction unmatched. The CDR3 has 17 amino acids. CDR3 sequence reads: CASSPHDRVGTNTEAFF. CDR3 nucleotide sequence: TGTGCCAGCAGCCCCCACGACAGGGTGGGGACCAACACTGAAGCTTTCTTT.

On this clone itself: This same CDR3 is encoded by further DNA sequences in the sample. V usage is TRBV9 and J usage is TRBJ2-1; 8 bases are shared with TRBD2. Germline V CDR1 and CDR2: SGDLS, YYNGEE. The trim removed 3 bases at V and 7 bases at J, leaving 6 bases unmatched. The CDR3 spans 14 residues. The CDR3 region is CASSAGLVANEQFF. The CDR3 coding sequence is TGTGCCAGCAGCGCGGGACTAGTTGCGAATGAGCAGTTCTTC.